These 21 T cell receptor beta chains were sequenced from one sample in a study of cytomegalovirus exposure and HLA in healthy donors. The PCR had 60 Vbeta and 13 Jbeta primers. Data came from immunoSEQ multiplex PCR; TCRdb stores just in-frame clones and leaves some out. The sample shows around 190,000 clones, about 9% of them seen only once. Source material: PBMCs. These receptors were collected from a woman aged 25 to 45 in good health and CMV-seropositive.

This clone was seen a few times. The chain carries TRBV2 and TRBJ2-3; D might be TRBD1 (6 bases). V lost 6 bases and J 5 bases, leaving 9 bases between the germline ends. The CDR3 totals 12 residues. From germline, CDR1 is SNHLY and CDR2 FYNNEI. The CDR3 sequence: CASSPTGDTQYF. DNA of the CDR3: TGTGCCAGCAGCCCGACAGGAGATACGCAGTATTTT.

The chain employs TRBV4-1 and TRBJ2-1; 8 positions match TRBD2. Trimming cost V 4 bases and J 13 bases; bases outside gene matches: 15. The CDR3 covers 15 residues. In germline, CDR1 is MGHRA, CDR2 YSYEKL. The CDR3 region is CASSRRVVAGMDQFF. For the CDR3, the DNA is TGCGCCAGCAGCCGTAGGGTTGTAGCGGGAATGGACCAGTTCTTC.

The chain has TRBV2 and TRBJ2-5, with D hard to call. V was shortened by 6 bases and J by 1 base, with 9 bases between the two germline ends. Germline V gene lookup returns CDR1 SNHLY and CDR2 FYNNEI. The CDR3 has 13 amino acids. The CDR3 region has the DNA TGTGCCAGCAGAAAGCGCGCCCAAGAGACCCAGTACTTC. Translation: CASRKRAQETQYF. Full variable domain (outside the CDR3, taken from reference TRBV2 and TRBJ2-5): EPEVTQTPSHQVTQMGQEVILRCVPISNHLYFYWYRQILGQKVEFLVSFYNNEISEKSEIFDDQFSVERPDGSNFTLKIRSTKLEDSAMYFCASRKRAQETQYFGPGTRLLVL.

The CDR3 sequence is CASSEPSGEQFF. CDR3 DNA: TGCGCCAGCAGCGAGCCAAGCGGTGAGCAGTTCTTC. The V gene is TRBV5-1, the J gene TRBJ2-1, with D possibly TRBD2 on 5 matching bases. The ends were cut back, 4 bases at V and 9 bases at J, with 11 bases in the middle. CDR1 and CDR2 from the germline V gene are SGHRS and YFSETQ. This CDR3 has 12 amino acids.

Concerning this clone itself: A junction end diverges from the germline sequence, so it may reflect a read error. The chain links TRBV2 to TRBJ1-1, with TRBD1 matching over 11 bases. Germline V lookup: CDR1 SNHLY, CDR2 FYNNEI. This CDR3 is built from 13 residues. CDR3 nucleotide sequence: TGTGCCAGCAGTGGGGACAGGGGGACTGAAGCTCTCTTT. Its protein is CASSGDRGTEALF. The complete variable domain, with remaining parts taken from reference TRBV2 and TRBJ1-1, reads EPEVTQTPSHQVTQMGQEVILRCVPISNHLYFYWYRQILGQKVEFLVSFYNNEISEKSEIFDDQFSVERPDGSNFTLKIRSTKLEDSAMYFCASSGDRGTEALFGQGTRLTVV.

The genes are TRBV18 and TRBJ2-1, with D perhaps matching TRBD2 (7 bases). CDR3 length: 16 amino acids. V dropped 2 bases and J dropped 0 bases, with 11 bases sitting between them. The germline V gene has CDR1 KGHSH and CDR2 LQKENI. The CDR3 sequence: CASSPSRGGSYNEQFF. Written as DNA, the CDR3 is TGTGCCAGCTCACCATCGAGGGGGGGCTCCTACAATGAGCAGTTCTTC.

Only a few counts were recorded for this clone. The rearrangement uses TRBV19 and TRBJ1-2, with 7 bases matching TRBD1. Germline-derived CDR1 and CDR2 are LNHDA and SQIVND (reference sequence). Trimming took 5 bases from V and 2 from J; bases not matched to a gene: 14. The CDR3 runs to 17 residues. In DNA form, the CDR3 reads TGTGCCAGTAGTGCGTTCTTCCAGGACAGGCGGAACTATGGCTACACCTTC. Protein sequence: CASSAFFQDRRNYGYTF.

Here the CDR3 DNA reads TGCGCCACCGAAACTAGCGGGAGCACCGAGCAGTACTTC. This translates into CATETSGSTEQYF. The chain links TRBV10-2 to TRBJ2-7; TRBD2 aligns across 11 bases. Germline-derived CDR1 and CDR2 are WSHSY and SAAADI. With 10 bases clipped from V and 6 bases from J, the junction kept 8 bases outside the gene matches. The length of the CDR3 is 13 residues.

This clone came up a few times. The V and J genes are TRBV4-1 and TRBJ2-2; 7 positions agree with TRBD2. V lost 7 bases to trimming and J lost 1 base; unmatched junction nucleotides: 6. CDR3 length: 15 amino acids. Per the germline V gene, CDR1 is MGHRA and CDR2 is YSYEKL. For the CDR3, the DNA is TGCGCCAGCACCATAGCGGGTCTGAACACCGGGGAGCTGTTTTTT. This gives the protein CASTIAGLNTGELFF.

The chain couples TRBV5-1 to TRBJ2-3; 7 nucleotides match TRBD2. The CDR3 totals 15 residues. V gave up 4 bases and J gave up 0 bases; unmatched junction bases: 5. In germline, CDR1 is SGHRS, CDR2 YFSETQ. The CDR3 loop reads CASSHSGPSTDTQYF. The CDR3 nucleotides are TGCGCCAGCAGCCATAGCGGGCCTAGCACAGATACGCAGTATTTT.

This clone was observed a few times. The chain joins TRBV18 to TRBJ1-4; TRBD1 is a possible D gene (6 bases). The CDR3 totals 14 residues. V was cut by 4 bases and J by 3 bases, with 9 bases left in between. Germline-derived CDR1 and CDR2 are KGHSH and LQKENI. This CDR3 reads CASSRSGANEKLFF. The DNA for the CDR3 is TGTGCCAGCTCACGCTCAGGGGCTAATGAAAAACTGTTTTTT.

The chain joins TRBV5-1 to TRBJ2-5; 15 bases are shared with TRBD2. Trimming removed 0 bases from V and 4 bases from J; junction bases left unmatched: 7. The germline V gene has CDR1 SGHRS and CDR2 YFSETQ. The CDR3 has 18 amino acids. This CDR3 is CASSLGGLAGGTVETQYF. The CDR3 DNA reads TGCGCCAGCAGCTTGGGCGGACTAGCGGGAGGGACTGTAGAGACCCAGTACTTC.

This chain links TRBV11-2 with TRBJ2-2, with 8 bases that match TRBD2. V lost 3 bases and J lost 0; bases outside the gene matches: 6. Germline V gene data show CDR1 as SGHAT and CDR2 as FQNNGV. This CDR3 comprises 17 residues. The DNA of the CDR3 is TGTGCCAGCAGCTTTCCCAAGCGGGAGACGAACACCGGGGAGCTGTTTTTT. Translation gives CASSFPKRETNTGELFF.

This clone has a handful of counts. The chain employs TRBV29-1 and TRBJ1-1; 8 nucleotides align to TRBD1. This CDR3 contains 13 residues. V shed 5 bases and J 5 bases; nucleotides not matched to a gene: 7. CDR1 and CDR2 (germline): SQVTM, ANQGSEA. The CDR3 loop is CSVKDRVRTEAFF. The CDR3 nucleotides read TGCAGCGTTAAGGACAGGGTGAGAACTGAAGCTTTCTTT.

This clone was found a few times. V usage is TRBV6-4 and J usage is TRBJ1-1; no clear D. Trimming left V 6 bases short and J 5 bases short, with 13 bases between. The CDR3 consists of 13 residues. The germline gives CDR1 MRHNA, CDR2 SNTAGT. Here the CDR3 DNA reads TGTGCCAGCAGCGCCGGGGTATGGACTGAAGCTTTCTTT. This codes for CASSAGVWTEAFF.

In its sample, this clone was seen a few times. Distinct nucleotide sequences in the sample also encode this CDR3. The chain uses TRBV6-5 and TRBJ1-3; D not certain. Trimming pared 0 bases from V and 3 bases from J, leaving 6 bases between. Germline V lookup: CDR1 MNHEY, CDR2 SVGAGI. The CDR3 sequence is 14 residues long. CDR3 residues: CASSYSRYGNTIYF. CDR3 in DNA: TGTGCCAGCAGTTACTCGCGGTATGGAAACACCATATATTTT.

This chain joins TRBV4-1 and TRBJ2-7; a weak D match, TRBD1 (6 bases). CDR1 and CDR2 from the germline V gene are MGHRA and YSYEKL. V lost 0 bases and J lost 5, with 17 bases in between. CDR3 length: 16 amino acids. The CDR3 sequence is CASSQDTGRGTNEQYF. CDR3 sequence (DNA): TGCGCCAGCAGCCAAGATACCGGGCGTGGGACAAACGAGCAGTACTTC.

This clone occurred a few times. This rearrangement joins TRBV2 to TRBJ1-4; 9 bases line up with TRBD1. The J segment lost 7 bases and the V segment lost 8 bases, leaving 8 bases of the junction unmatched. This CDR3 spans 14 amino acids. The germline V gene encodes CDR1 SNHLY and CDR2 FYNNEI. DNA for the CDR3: TGTGCCAGCCAAGAACAGGGGGCGGGTGAAAAACTGTTTTTT. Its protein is CASQEQGAGEKLFF.

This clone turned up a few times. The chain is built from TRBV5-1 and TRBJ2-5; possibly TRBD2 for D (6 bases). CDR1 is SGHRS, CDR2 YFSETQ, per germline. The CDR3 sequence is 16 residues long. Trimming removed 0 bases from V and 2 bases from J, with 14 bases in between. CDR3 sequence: CASSLVVAAGQETQYF. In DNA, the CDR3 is TGCGCCAGCAGCTTGGTGGTAGCGGCGGGGCAAGAGACCCAGTACTTC.

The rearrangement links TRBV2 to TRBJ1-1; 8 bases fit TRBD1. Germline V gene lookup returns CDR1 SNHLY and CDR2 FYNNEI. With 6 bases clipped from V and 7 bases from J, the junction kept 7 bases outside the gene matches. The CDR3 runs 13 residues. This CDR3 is CASSPQGAGEAFF. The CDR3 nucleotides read TGTGCCAGCAGCCCCCAGGGGGCCGGTGAAGCTTTCTTT.

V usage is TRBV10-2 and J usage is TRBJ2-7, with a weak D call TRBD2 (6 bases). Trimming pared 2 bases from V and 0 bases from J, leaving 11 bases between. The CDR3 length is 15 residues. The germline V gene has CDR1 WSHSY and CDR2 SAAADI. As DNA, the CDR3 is TGCGCCAGCAGTGAGAACGCCGGGAGCTCCTACGAGCAGTACGTC. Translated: CASSENAGSSYEQYV.